The clone carrying this T cell receptor beta chain was recorded many times. Its specificity is unknown. The data are from a study of T cells in Graves' hyperthyroidism and ophthalmopathy. Study overall: Once the initial diagnosis was made, peripheral blood was obtained before any treatment.

TCR beta CDR3 region amplification was performed from RNA transcripts. Carried out on the TCR CDR3, a first-round RT-PCR used the HTBI primer set. TCRdb analysed the multiplex PCR reads with MiXCR anew, one entry per CDR3 protein. The table includes 500,000 to 600,000 distinct CDR3 sequences, over 15% detected once. Notes on the study in general: The authors' 13 V-J model separated ophthalmopathy from stable hyperthyroidism.

Uncontrolled infection, other autoimmune disease, pregnancy or lactation barred patients from enrollment. Trimming shortened V by 2 bases and J by 4 bases, and 11 bases separated the two germline ends. The CDR3 contains 15 residues. The germline V gene encodes CDR1 SGHNT and CDR2 YENEEA. V gene TRBV11-3 combines with J gene TRBJ2-2, with D possibly called TRBD1 or TRBD2 (5 bases each). Sequenced input: blood. The source is a woman in her late teens or twenties with Graves' hyperthyroidism. The CDR3 DNA follows: TGTGCCAGCAGCTTACTCAGGGAGAGCACCGGGGAGCTGTTTTTT. It translates to CASSLLRESTGELFF.